A single T cell receptor beta chain is shown here with its context. These data come from a study of cytomegalovirus exposure and HLA in healthy donors. It was with 60 Vbeta and 13 Jbeta primers that the PCR ran. Only in-frame clones appear in the TCRdb table, and some are missing; sequencing was by immunoSEQ multiplex PCR. The sample holds around 110,000 clones; around three quarters are singletons and the top ten take around 5%. The CDR3 runs to 15 residues. Material: PBMCs. V and J are TRBV21-1 and TRBJ1-6; the table gives TRBD1 as D, unverified against the DNA. TRBV21-1 is a recognized pseudogene. The TCR was taken from a man aged 25 to 45 in good health and CMV-seropositive. The CDR3 region has the DNA TGTGCCAGCAGCAAAAGCAGGGGGCTCTATTCACCCCTCCACTTT. Its translation: CASSKSRGLYSPLHF.